The 24 T cell receptor beta chains given below trace back to one sample, sequenced in a study of PD-1 blockade in classical Hodgkin lymphoma. The time point was: cycle 4 day 1 (C4D1), after about 6 weeks of nivolumab. The patients all showed relapse after autologous stem cell transplantation, while their brentuximab vedotin exposure varied. Clones were read by immunoSEQ multiplex PCR, and TCRdb kept only the in-frame ones, dropping some. In the table there are 45,000 or so clones, just under 80% of which are singletons. The sample here was peripheral blood mononuclear cells (PBMCs), taken before the fourth cycle of nivolumab. The receptor set was obtained from a human donor with classical Hodgkin lymphoma.

J is TRBJ1-1 and V is TRBV2, with D unclear. Germline CDR1 is SNHLY and CDR2 is FYNNEI. This CDR3 has 14 residues. Trimming removed 9 bases from V and 0 bases from J, with 14 bases in between. In nucleotides, the CDR3 is TGTGCCAGTTCAGGCCCGACACTGAACACTGAAGCTTTCTTT. Translation: CASSGPTLNTEAFF.

This chain connects TRBV7-3 to TRBJ2-7, with 12 bases lining up with TRBD2. Germline V gives CDR1 SGHTA, CDR2 FQGTGA. This CDR3 has 15 residues. Unmatched junction bases numbered 6, after V lost 5 bases and J lost 4 bases. The CDR3 bases are TGTGCCAGCAGCCCGACTAGCGGGGGCTGGTACGAGCAGTACTTC. Its protein product is CASSPTSGGWYEQYF.

The chain recombines TRBV7-9 with TRBJ1-5, with D possibly matching TRBD1 (6 bases). This CDR3 comprises 15 residues. Trimming removed 0 bases at V and 7 bases at J, with 13 bases between. Germline lookup yields CDR1 SEHNR and CDR2 FQNEAQ (reference sequence). CDR3 in DNA: TGTGCCAGCAGCTTAGCGAACAGGGAGGGGCAGCCCCAGCATTTT. It specifies CASSLANREGQPQHF.

This clone was counted only a few times. The chain uses TRBV9 and TRBJ1-4; TRBD1 might be the D (6 bases). Trimming removed 2 bases from V and 3 bases from J, with 11 bases in between. Germline V lookup: CDR1 SGDLS, CDR2 YYNGEE. The CDR3 covers 15 residues. CDR3 sequence: CASSVGQLANEKLFF. CDR3 nucleotides: TGTGCCAGCAGCGTTGGACAGCTGGCTAATGAAAAACTGTTTTTT.

The chain carries TRBV6-5 and TRBJ2-3; D perhaps matches TRBD2 (7 bases). V lost 2 bases and J lost 0, with 9 bases in between. The CDR3 is made up of 15 amino acids. Germline V lookup: CDR1 MNHEY, CDR2 SVGAGI. Here the CDR3 reads CASSYGGASTDTQYF. CDR3 DNA: TGTGCCAGCAGTTACGGGGGGGCTAGCACAGATACGCAGTATTTT.

The V call is TRBV9, the J call TRBJ2-7, with TRBD1 matching 7 bases. The CDR3 loop spans 15 amino acids. J gave up 6 bases and V 4 bases, and 13 bases lay outside the gene matches. CDR1 SGDLS and CDR2 YYNGEE come from the germline V gene. CDR3 amino acids: CASSTQTGYQSEQYF. The CDR3 region has the DNA TGTGCCAGCAGCACACAGACAGGGTATCAGAGCGAGCAGTACTTC.

The chain couples TRBV19 to TRBJ1-1; maybe TRBD1 (6 bases). This CDR3 has 17 amino acids. Germline V gives CDR1 LNHDA, CDR2 SQIVND (reference sequence). Trimming pared 4 bases from V and 1 base from J, leaving 19 bases between. This CDR3 reads CASSRLAGARGNTEAFF. DNA for the CDR3: TGTGCCAGTAGTAGGTTGGCAGGGGCGAGGGGGAACACTGAAGCTTTCTTT.

This clone was observed a handful of times. The chain couples TRBV29-1 to TRBJ1-2; unclear D gene. The germline V and J ends were trimmed by 6 bases and 5 bases, with 13 bases remaining between them. Germline CDR1 and CDR2: SQVTM and ANQGSEA. CDR3 size: 12 residues. CDR3 residues: CSVGRGTYGYTF. The DNA for the CDR3 is TGCAGCGTGGGTCGGGGTACATATGGCTACACCTTC.

The chain recombines TRBV9 with TRBJ2-7; perhaps TRBD2 as D (5 bases). Germline V lookup: CDR1 SGDLS, CDR2 YYNGEE. CDR3 length: 13 residues. V gave up 1 base and J gave up 6 bases, with 11 bases separating them. CDR3 coding DNA: TGTGCCAGCAGCGTACTCCCCGAGGGCGAGCAGTACTTC. It is translated as CASSVLPEGEQYF.

The chain links TRBV7-2 to TRBJ2-3; D not resolved. Germline V gene sequence: CDR1 SGHTA, CDR2 FQGNSA. This CDR3 region has 15 residues. V was clipped by 1 base and J by 1 base, with 9 bases between them. Here the CDR3 reads CASSLDGIRTDTQYF. The CDR3 nucleotides are TGTGCCAGCAGCTTAGATGGAATCCGCACAGATACGCAGTATTTT.

The V gene is TRBV7-9, the J gene TRBJ2-1; D unclear. The germline V gene encodes CDR1 SEHNR and CDR2 FQNEAQ (reference sequence). The CDR3 runs to 14 residues. V lost 0 bases and J lost 4, with 7 bases in between. The CDR3 DNA sequence: TGTGCCAGCAGCTTAGCGTGGGGTTACAATGAGCAGTTCTTC. Residues: CASSLAWGYNEQFF.

This clone was seen a few times. This chain joins TRBV7-8 and TRBJ2-2, with D maybe TRBD1 (5 bases). CDR1 SGHVS and CDR2 FQNEAQ come from the germline V gene. The V end lost 5 bases, the J end lost 1 base, and 11 bases lay between the germline ends. The CDR3 has 15 residues. The CDR3 region has the DNA TGTGCCAGCAGCCGTACAGGAGTGAACACCGGGGAGCTGTTTTTT. It specifies CASSRTGVNTGELFF.

This clone is a singleton in its sample. The CDR3 DNA reads TGTGCCAGCAGCTTGAAGGGGGCATGGTATGGCTACACCTTC. It codes for CASSLKGAWYGYTF. This rearrangement joins TRBV5-8 to TRBJ1-2; 7 bases map to TRBD1. Losses at the gene ends were 1 base for V and 5 bases for J; bases not matched to a gene: 5. Germline-derived CDR1 and CDR2 are SGHTS and YDEGEE. The CDR3 is made up of 14 amino acids.

The chain links TRBV6-5 to TRBJ2-5; D may be TRBD1 or TRBD2 (7 bases each). V shed 2 bases and J shed 5 bases, with 9 bases lying between them. Germline-derived CDR1 and CDR2 are MNHEY and SVGAGI. The CDR3 is made up of 13 amino acids. For the CDR3, the DNA is TGTGCCAGCAGTTACCAGGGGGGGGAGACCCAGTACTTC. Translation: CASSYQGGETQYF.

The chain employs TRBV5-3 and TRBJ1-4; 10 positions agree with TRBD1. TRBV5-3 carries the ORF label, with uncertain function. Germline trimming cut 0 bases from V and 8 bases from J; bases unmatched to any gene: 10. The CDR3 is made up of 17 amino acids. Written as DNA, the CDR3 is TGTGCCAGAAGCTTGGGGGACAGGGGTATCTTACGGGAAAAACTGTTTTTT. Translated, it gives CARSLGDRGILREKLFF.

This clone was seen more than once but under ten times. This chain joins TRBV18 and TRBJ2-3, with D perhaps TRBD2 (5 bases). The CDR3 has 14 residues. CDR1 and CDR2 from the germline V gene are KGHSH and LQKENI. V was cut by 3 bases and J by 9 bases, with 16 bases left in between. CDR3 DNA: TGTGCCAGCTCACCCCTTCTAGCCAAGCTGACGCAGTATTTT. Translated, it gives CASSPLLAKLTQYF.

This clone was counted a single time. The genes are TRBV4-1 and TRBJ2-3; 11 positions match TRBD2. Germline V gives CDR1 MGHRA, CDR2 YSYEKL. The J segment lost 2 bases and the V segment lost 1 base, leaving 5 bases of the junction unmatched. The CDR3 spans 17 residues. CDR3 in amino acids: CASSQGSSGGDTDTQYF. The DNA of the CDR3 is TGCGCCAGCAGCCAAGGTAGTAGCGGGGGGGACACAGATACGCAGTATTTT.

In its sample, this clone was seen once. V usage is TRBV7-2 and J usage is TRBJ1-3; D is perhaps TRBD1 (5 bases). The germline V gene has CDR1 SGHTA and CDR2 FQGNSA. The CDR3 loop spans 15 amino acids. The V end was cut by 3 bases, the J end by 7 bases, with 16 bases between. The CDR3 DNA is TGTGCCAGCAGCTTTGGAGGCAGGGATGTGAACACCATATATTTT. Its translation is CASSFGGRDVNTIYF.

The V and J genes are TRBV4-2 and TRBJ1-2; 9 nucleotides match TRBD1. The CDR3 has 17 amino acids. The ends lost 5 bases at V and 4 bases at J; junction bases unmatched: 14. Germline V gives CDR1 LGHNA, CDR2 YNFKEQ. The DNA of the CDR3 is TGTGCCAGCAGCGCACCGGGACAGGGATCGAAGGGCTATGGCTACACCTTC. It is translated as CASSAPGQGSKGYGYTF.

The chain links TRBV28 to TRBJ1-5, with 7 bases aligning to TRBD1. This CDR3 region has 17 residues. V trimming: 4 bases; J trimming: 1 base; junction bases outside the gene matches: 10. Germline-derived CDR1 and CDR2 are MDHEN and SYDVKM. This CDR3 reads CASSSNRGTQSNQPQHF. DNA for the CDR3: TGTGCCAGCAGTTCCAACAGGGGAACCCAAAGCAATCAGCCCCAGCATTTT.

The gene calls are TRBV18 and TRBJ2-3; 10 positions match TRBD2. This CDR3 has 15 amino acids. Germline V gene data show CDR1 as KGHSH and CDR2 as LQKENI. V was pared by 3 bases and J by 4 bases, with 4 bases of the junction left unmatched. Here the CDR3 DNA reads TGTGCCAGCTCACCGAGCGGGGGGGCATCAGATACGCAGTATTTT. Its translation is CASSPSGGASDTQYF. Drawing the rest from reference TRBV18 and TRBJ2-3, the complete variable domain is NAGVMQNPRHLVRRRGQEARLRCSPMKGHSHVYWYRQLPEEGLKFMVYLQKENIIDESGMPKERFSAEFPKEGPSILRIQQVVRGDSAAYFCASSPSGGASDTQYFGPGTRLTVL.

The chain couples TRBV28 to TRBJ1-2; 7 bases are shared with TRBD1. Germline CDR1 reads MDHEN; CDR2 reads SYDVKM. The CDR3 has 13 amino acids. The V segment lost 4 bases and the J segment 6 bases; nucleotides outside the gene matches: 5. The CDR3 DNA reads as TGTGCCAGCAGTTCCAGCGACAGGGATGGCTACACCTTC. The encoded protein is CASSSSDRDGYTF.

The V call is TRBV29-1, the J call TRBJ1-3; no clear D gene. Per the germline V gene, CDR1 is SQVTM and CDR2 is ANQGSEA. The CDR3 runs 13 residues. Trimming cost V 1 base and J 3 bases, with 7 bases left between them. Here the CDR3 reads CSVEVSRGNTIYF. The CDR3 DNA follows: TGCAGCGTTGAAGTATCCCGTGGAAACACCATATATTTT.

Only a few counts were recorded for this clone. The chain uses TRBV11-3 and TRBJ1-6; D is perhaps TRBD1 (5 bases). Trimming stripped 5 bases from V and 14 bases from J, with 10 bases between. CDR1 and CDR2 from the germline V gene are SGHNT and YENEEA. CDR3 length equals 11 residues. The CDR3 nucleotides are TGTGCCAGCAGCAATCTAGGGGCCCTCCACTTT. It yields the protein CASSNLGALHF.